This T cell receptor (beta chain) was obtained from a study of CD8 T cells in ankylosing spondylitis. The study's findings and limits: What seemed typical of ankylosing spondylitis blood was a TCR beta motif built from fewer than ten highly homologous variants. Within peripheral blood, clones linked to disease were CD8+ and relatively rare. Matched synovial fluid from ankylosing spondylitis patients was reported to be enriched for disease-linked clones.

This clonotype was counted many times. Its antigen remains unidentified. The TCR beta libraries were generated through quantitative 5'-RACE incorporating molecular barcodes. From the 5' RACE reads, TCRdb called clonotypes with MiXCR, one entry per CDR3 protein. The sample lists approximately 220,000 distinct CDR3 sequences; roughly 24% were seen once. The specimen sequenced was blood, either unsorted or a sorted T cell fraction (not recorded which). The TCR comes from a male donor with ankylosing spondylitis or in good health (not recorded which).

CDR3 in DNA: TGCGCCAGCAGCGTCGGAACTAGCCCTATTTACGAGCAGTACTTC. Its translation is CASSVGTSPIYEQYF. The V and J genes are TRBV5-1 and TRBJ2-7; D perhaps matches TRBD2 (6 bases). The CDR3 is 15 amino acids. The V gene lost 4 bases and the J gene lost 4 bases, with 18 bases spanning the gap. Germline assignment: CDR1 SGHRS and CDR2 YFSETQ.